These T cell receptor beta chains were read from a single sample in a study of cytomegalovirus exposure and HLA in healthy donors. TCRdb keeps only in-frame clones here, not all; method: immunoSEQ multiplex PCR. The sample has about 190,000 clones, over 80% seen once. The specimen was PBMCs. The receptors were sampled from a woman aged 45 to 65 in good health and CMV-seropositive. CDR3s include the opening cysteine and the closing phenylalanine or tryptophan. Fields, in order: V gene, clone size, J gene, D gene, CDR3 protein. The D gene is left open where the match is weak. Expanded clones are given a class, and other clones once, few, many or no size at all.

v_call: TRBV29-1; clone_size: -; j_call: TRBJ2-1; d_call: -; cdr3_aa: CSVVGGGGQGNAIPYNEQFF
v_call: TRBV5-1; clone_size: -; j_call: TRBJ2-7; d_call: TRBD2; cdr3_aa: CASSSSGLYEQYF
v_call: TRBV18; clone_size: -; j_call: TRBJ2-7; d_call: -; cdr3_aa: CASSPPSRSAYEQYF
v_call: TRBV7-6; clone_size: -; j_call: TRBJ2-1; d_call: TRBD1; cdr3_aa: CASSQPGQGYNEQFF
v_call: TRBV7-2; clone_size: -; j_call: TRBJ1-4; d_call: -; cdr3_aa: CASSGYGGYNEKLFF
v_call: TRBV2; clone_size: -; j_call: TRBJ2-3; d_call: TRBD2; cdr3_aa: CASSAEGKTSGGAEDTQYF
v_call: TRBV7-9; clone_size: -; j_call: TRBJ1-3; d_call: -; cdr3_aa: CASSPMRQRNTIYF
v_call: TRBV29-1; clone_size: once; j_call: TRBJ1-1; d_call: -; cdr3_aa: CSVGLRDTEAFF
v_call: TRBV7-9; clone_size: -; j_call: TRBJ1-4; d_call: -; cdr3_aa: CACGRGTTNEKLFF
v_call: TRBV25-1; clone_size: few; j_call: TRBJ1-2; d_call: -; cdr3_aa: CASSKSTGRGYTF
v_call: TRBV6-5; clone_size: -; j_call: TRBJ2-3; d_call: TRBD2; cdr3_aa: CASSYSTSGEDTQYF
v_call: TRBV27; clone_size: -; j_call: TRBJ1-2; d_call: -; cdr3_aa: CASSRRGATHTNYGYTF
v_call: TRBV19; clone_size: -; j_call: TRBJ2-2; d_call: TRBD2; cdr3_aa: CASSTPPGLGNTGELFF
v_call: TRBV5-5; clone_size: -; j_call: TRBJ2-7; d_call: TRBD1; cdr3_aa: CASSLEGQNLHEQYF
v_call: TRBV7-3; clone_size: -; j_call: TRBJ2-2; d_call: TRBD2; cdr3_aa: CASRSSSGVITGELFF
v_call: TRBV7-2; clone_size: -; j_call: TRBJ1-1; d_call: -; cdr3_aa: CASSFGRYTEAFF
v_call: TRBV10-2; clone_size: -; j_call: TRBJ2-1; d_call: TRBD2; cdr3_aa: CASSDRLAGGPNEQFF
v_call: TRBV28; clone_size: -; j_call: TRBJ1-1; d_call: TRBD1; cdr3_aa: CASSRWTGQEAFF
v_call: TRBV7-2; clone_size: -; j_call: TRBJ2-4; d_call: -; cdr3_aa: CASSTIGGMRYF
v_call: TRBV4-1; clone_size: few; j_call: TRBJ1-1; d_call: -; cdr3_aa: CASSLRRRVDTEAFF
v_call: TRBV18; clone_size: -; j_call: TRBJ2-6; d_call: -; cdr3_aa: CASSPSAGNSGANVLTF
v_call: TRBV6-5; clone_size: -; j_call: TRBJ2-7; d_call: -; cdr3_aa: CASSYRDGEPLF
v_call: TRBV7-2; clone_size: -; j_call: TRBJ2-3; d_call: TRBD2; cdr3_aa: CASSPLAGGLGTDTQYF
v_call: TRBV6-6; clone_size: few; j_call: TRBJ2-7; d_call: TRBD1; cdr3_aa: CASSYSDRGLYEQYF
v_call: TRBV5-8; clone_size: -; j_call: TRBJ1-1; d_call: -; cdr3_aa: CASRLRGWDVEAFF
v_call: TRBV9; clone_size: -; j_call: TRBJ1-6; d_call: TRBD1; cdr3_aa: CASSGRDRRWGSPLHF
v_call: TRBV11-2; clone_size: -; j_call: TRBJ2-7; d_call: -; cdr3_aa: CASSLTASRMDSYEQYF
v_call: TRBV25-1; clone_size: once; j_call: TRBJ1-5; d_call: -; cdr3_aa: CAGSEPNQPQHF
v_call: TRBV7-2; clone_size: -; j_call: TRBJ2-3; d_call: -; cdr3_aa: CASSLGGPATQYF
v_call: TRBV27; clone_size: -; j_call: TRBJ2-7; d_call: -; cdr3_aa: CASRRDSNSYEQYF
v_call: TRBV19; clone_size: -; j_call: TRBJ1-2; d_call: TRBD1; cdr3_aa: CASSVTGNYGYTF
v_call: TRBV5-8; clone_size: once; j_call: TRBJ2-7; d_call: -; cdr3_aa: CASSKPQGLGSYEQYF
v_call: TRBV18; clone_size: once; j_call: TRBJ1-1; d_call: TRBD1; cdr3_aa: CASSPRTGDGNEAFF
v_call: TRBV7-9; clone_size: -; j_call: TRBJ2-3; d_call: TRBD2; cdr3_aa: CASTLPRLAGGQSDTQYF
v_call: TRBV2; clone_size: -; j_call: TRBJ1-1; d_call: -; cdr3_aa: CASRPGTMNTEAFF
v_call: TRBV29-1; clone_size: -; j_call: TRBJ1-1; d_call: -; cdr3_aa: CSVRPGNTEAFF
v_call: TRBV4-3; clone_size: -; j_call: TRBJ2-7; d_call: -; cdr3_aa: CASSQVAAGFEQYF
v_call: TRBV13; clone_size: -; j_call: TRBJ1-6; d_call: -; cdr3_aa: CASSLRTVGVNSPLHF
v_call: TRBV28; clone_size: -; j_call: TRBJ2-7; d_call: -; cdr3_aa: CASSSRTESSYEQYF
v_call: TRBV28; clone_size: -; j_call: TRBJ1-1; d_call: TRBD1; cdr3_aa: CASSLWGTGRVNTEAFF
v_call: TRBV18; clone_size: -; j_call: TRBJ2-2; d_call: -; cdr3_aa: CASSPTLTGNTGELFF
v_call: TRBV28; clone_size: -; j_call: TRBJ1-5; d_call: TRBD1; cdr3_aa: CASSFRTGGDGQPQHF
v_call: TRBV6-5; clone_size: -; j_call: TRBJ1-4; d_call: TRBD1; cdr3_aa: CASSPGQTLFF
v_call: TRBV6-6; clone_size: -; j_call: TRBJ2-5; d_call: TRBD1; cdr3_aa: CASSAGTGGRETQYF
v_call: TRBV18; clone_size: -; j_call: TRBJ2-3; d_call: -; cdr3_aa: CASTLGTDTQYF
v_call: TRBV2; clone_size: -; j_call: TRBJ2-7; d_call: TRBD1; cdr3_aa: CASKGDTGDYEQYF
v_call: TRBV19; clone_size: -; j_call: TRBJ1-4; d_call: -; cdr3_aa: CASSTQLTVAEKLFF
v_call: TRBV9; clone_size: -; j_call: TRBJ2-3; d_call: TRBD2; cdr3_aa: CASSGGLAGGFGTDTQYF